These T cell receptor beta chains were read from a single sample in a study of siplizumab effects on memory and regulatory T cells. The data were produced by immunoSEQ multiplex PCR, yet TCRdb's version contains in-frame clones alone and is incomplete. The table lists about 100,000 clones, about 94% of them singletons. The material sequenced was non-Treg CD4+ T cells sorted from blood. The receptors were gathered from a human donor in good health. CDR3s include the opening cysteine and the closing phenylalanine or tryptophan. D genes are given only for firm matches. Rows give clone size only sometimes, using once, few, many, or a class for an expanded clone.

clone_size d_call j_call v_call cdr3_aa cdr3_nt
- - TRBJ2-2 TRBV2 CASRYWDTGELFF TGTGCCAGCAGGTATTGGGACACCGGGGAGCTGTTTTTT
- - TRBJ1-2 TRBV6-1 CASSERPVGYTF TGTGCCAGCAGTGAAAGGCCGGTTGGCTACACCTTC
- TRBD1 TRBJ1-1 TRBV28 CASSSTGGFGTEAFF TGTGCCAGCAGTTCGACAGGGGGTTTTGGCACTGAAGCTTTCTTT
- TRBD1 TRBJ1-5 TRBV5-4 CASSLGQGNNQPQHF TGTGCCAGCAGCCTAGGACAGGGGAACAATCAGCCCCAGCATTTT
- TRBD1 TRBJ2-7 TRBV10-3 CAISGQGATYEQYF TGTGCCATCAGTGGCCAGGGGGCCACCTACGAGCAGTACTTC
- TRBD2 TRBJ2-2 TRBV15 CATSREREGLIGELFF TGTGCCACCAGCAGAGAGCGGGAGGGCCTGATCGGGGAGCTGTTTTTT
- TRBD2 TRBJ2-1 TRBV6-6 CASSYARTSPYNEQFF TGTGCCAGCAGTTACGCAAGGACTAGCCCCTACAATGAGCAGTTCTTC
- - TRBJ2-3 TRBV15 CATKVIGDIRTDTQYF TGTGCCACCAAGGTAATAGGGGACATTCGCACAGATACGCAGTATTTT
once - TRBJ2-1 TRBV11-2 CASSAKGLRGNEQFF TGTGCCAGCAGCGCCAAAGGATTACGAGGGAATGAGCAGTTCTTC
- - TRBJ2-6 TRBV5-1 CASSLEGALGANVLTF TGCGCCAGCAGCTTGGAAGGGGCACTTGGGGCCAACGTCCTGACTTTC
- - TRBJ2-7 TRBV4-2 CASSQDEAGVEQYF TGTGCCAGCAGCCAAGATGAGGCGGGCGTTGAGCAGTACTTC
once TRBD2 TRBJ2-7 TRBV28 CASSLVGGGSYEQYF TGTGCCAGCAGTTTGGTCGGCGGGGGAAGCTACGAGCAGTACTTC
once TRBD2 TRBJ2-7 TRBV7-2 CASSSASGSYEQYF TGTGCCAGCAGCTCGGCTAGCGGGTCCTACGAGCAGTACTTC
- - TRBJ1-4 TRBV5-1 CASSLRPEEKLFF TGCGCCAGCAGCCTCCGTCCTGAGGAAAAACTGTTTTTT
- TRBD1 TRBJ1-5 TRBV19 CASSTTGYSNQPQHF TGTGCCAGTAGCACGACAGGGTATAGCAATCAGCCCCAGCATTTT
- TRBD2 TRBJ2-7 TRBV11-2 CASRQTSGSYEQYF TGTGCCAGCAGACAAACTAGCGGGTCCTACGAGCAGTACTTC
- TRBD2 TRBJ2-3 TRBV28 CASRLAGAGDTQYF TGTGCCAGCAGGCTAGCGGGAGCTGGAGATACGCAGTATTTT
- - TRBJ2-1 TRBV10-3 CAISPIQGSYNEQFF TGTGCCATCTCCCCGATCCAGGGGTCCTACAATGAGCAGTTCTTC
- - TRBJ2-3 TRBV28 CASITRGSSTDTQYF TGTGCCAGCATCACGAGGGGGTCTAGCACAGATACGCAGTATTTT
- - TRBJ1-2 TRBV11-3 CASSPGPNYGYTF TGTGCCAGCAGCCCGGGACCTAACTATGGCTACACCTTC
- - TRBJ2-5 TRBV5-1 CASSPGPVETQYF TGCGCCAGCAGCCCGGGTCCTGTGGAGACCCAGTACTTC
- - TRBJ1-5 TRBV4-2 CASSQDRSPQPQHF TGTGCCAGCAGCCAAGATAGGAGCCCTCAGCCCCAGCATTTT
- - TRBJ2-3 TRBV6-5 CASRRSGTDTQYF TGTGCCAGCAGAAGGAGCGGAACAGATACGCAGTATTTT
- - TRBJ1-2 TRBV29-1 CSIRLDYGYTF TGCAGCATAAGATTGGACTATGGCTACACCTTC
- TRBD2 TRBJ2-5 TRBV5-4 CASSFVPSGEETQYF TGTGCCAGCAGCTTTGTCCCTAGCGGAGAGGAGACCCAGTACTTC
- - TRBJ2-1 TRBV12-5 CASGLGGPYNEQFF TGTGCTAGTGGTTTGGGGGGACCCTACAATGAGCAGTTCTTC
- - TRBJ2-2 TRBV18 CASSLYQGSNTGELFF TGTGCCAGCTCACTGTACCAGGGGTCGAACACCGGGGAGCTGTTTTTT
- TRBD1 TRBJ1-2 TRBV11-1 CATDGQGGYGYTF TGTGCCACCGACGGACAGGGGGGTTATGGCTACACCTTC
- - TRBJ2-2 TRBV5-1 CASSFGQRTGELFF TGCGCCAGCAGCTTCGGACAAAGGACCGGGGAGCTGTTTTTT
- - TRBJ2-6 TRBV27 CASSLGRSGANVLTF TGTGCCAGCAGTTTAGGGCGCTCTGGGGCCAACGTCCTGACTTTC